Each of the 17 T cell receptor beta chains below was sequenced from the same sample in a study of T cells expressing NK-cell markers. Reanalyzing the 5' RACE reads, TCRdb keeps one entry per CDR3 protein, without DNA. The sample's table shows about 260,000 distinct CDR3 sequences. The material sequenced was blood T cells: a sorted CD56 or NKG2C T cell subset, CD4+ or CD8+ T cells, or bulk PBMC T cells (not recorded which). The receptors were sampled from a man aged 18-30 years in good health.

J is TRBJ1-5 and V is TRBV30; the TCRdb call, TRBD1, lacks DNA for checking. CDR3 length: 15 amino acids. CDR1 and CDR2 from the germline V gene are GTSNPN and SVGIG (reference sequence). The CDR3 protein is CAWSVEGVVNQPQHF. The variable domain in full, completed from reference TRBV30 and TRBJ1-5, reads SQTIHQWPATLVQPVGSPLSLECTVEGTSNPNLYWYRQAAGRGLQLLFYSVGIGQISSEVPQNLSASRPQDRQFILSSKKLLLSDSGFYLCAWSVEGVVNQPQHFGDGTRLSIL.

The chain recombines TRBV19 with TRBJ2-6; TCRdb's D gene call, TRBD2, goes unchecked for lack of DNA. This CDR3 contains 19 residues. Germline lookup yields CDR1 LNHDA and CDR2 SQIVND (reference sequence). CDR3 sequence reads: CASNPSGLAGRSGANVLTF.

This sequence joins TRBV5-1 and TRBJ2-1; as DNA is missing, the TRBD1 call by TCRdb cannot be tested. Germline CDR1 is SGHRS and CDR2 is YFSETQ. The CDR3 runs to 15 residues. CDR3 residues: CASSFGGTGGNEQFF.

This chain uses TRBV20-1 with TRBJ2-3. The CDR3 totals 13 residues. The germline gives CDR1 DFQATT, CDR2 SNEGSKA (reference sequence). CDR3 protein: CSASRSGVDTQYF.

The CDR3 region is CASSLVGEFLLRNEQFF. The J gene is TRBJ2-1, the V gene TRBV12-3 or TRBV12-4; TCRdb outputs TRBD2, but without DNA this stays unchecked. The CDR3 is made up of 17 amino acids.

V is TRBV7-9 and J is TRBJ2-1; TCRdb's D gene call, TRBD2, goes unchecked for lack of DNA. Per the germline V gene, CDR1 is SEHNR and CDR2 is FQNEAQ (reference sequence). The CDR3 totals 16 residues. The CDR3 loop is CASSPRGLAGFDEQFF.

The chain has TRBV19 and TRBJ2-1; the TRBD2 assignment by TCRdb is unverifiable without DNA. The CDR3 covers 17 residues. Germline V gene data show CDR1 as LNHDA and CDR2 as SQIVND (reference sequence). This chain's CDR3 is CASTLYSSGSSYNEQFF.

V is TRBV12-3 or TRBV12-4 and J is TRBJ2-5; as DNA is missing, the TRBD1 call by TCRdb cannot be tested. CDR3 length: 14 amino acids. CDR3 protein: CASSLDAGQGAQYF.

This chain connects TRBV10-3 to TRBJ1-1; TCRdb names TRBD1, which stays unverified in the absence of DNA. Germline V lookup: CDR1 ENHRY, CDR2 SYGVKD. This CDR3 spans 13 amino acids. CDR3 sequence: CAIRPDRGSEAFF.

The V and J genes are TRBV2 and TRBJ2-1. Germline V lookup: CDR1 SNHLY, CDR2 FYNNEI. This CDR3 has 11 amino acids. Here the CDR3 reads CASSEFSEQFF.

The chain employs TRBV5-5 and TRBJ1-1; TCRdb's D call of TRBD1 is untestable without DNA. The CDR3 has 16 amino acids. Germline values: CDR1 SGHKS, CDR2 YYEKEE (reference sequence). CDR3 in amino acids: CASSIRTGRLNTEAFF.

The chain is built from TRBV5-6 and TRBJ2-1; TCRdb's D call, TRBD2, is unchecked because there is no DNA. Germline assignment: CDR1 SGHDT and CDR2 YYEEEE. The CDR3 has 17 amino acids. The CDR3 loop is CASSPTAGLAGLSEQFF.

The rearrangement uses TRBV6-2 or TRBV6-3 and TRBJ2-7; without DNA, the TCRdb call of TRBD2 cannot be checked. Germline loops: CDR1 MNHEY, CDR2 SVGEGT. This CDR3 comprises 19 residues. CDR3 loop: CASMPGLAGVLHISYEQYF.

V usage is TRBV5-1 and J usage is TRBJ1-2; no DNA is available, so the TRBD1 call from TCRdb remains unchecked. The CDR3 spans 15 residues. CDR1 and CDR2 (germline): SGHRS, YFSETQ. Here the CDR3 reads CASSKDRDPYYGYTF.

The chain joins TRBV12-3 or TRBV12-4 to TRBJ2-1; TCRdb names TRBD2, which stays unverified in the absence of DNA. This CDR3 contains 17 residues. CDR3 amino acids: CASSGVAGETSYNEQFF.

The CDR3 here is CSAYRAGAGELFF. The chain links TRBV20-1 to TRBJ2-2; TCRdb gives TRBD1 as the D gene, but with no DNA this cannot be confirmed. CDR1 and CDR2 (germline): DFQATT, SNEGSKA (reference sequence). The CDR3 runs to 13 residues.

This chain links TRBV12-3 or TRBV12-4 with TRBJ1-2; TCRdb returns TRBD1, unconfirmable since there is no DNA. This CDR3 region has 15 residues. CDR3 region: CASSLAVQGASGYTF.